This TCR beta chain derives from a study of blood T cells in healthy people across ages. Study results and limitations: The unsorted PBMCs prevented any conclusive comparison of naive versus antigen-experienced cells. While age rose, TCR beta diversity per million T cells dropped in a roughly linear way.

On this clonotype: Its antigen remains unidentified.

With a J-beta primer mix and a sample-barcoded 5' primer, a second PCR ran roughly 6 to 12 cycles. Using its own MiXCR run on the 5' RACE reads, TCRdb lists one record per CDR3 protein. The sample has 650,000 to 1,000,000 distinct CDR3 sequences, 36% seen once. The CDR3 is 16 amino acids. The germline V gene has CDR1 SGHRS and CDR2 YFSETQ. V dropped 0 bases and J dropped 9; count of bases not matched to a gene: 9. This chain connects TRBV5-1 to TRBJ2-1; the match to TRBD2 covers 10 bases. The receptor's source is a young man in good health. Source material: blood. CDR3 DNA: TGCGCCAGCAGCTTGGATACTAGCGGGGCGAACCGTGAGCAGTTCTTC. Its translation is CASSLDTSGANREQFF.